The 29 T cell receptor beta chains in this list originate from one sample, sequenced in a study of identical twins. TCRdb reprocessed the 5' RACE reads via MiXCR and lists one record per CDR3 protein. Counted here are 200,000 to 250,000 distinct CDR3 sequences, 7.5% occurring once; the ten biggest clones make up less than 2%. In addition, the sample was reused for a study of yellow fever vaccine responses in identical twins.

Sequenced input: memory (CD45RO+) T cells sorted from blood. These receptors were obtained from a woman under 30 in good health.

This clonotype was observed at least ten times. The genes are TRBV7-9 and TRBJ2-3; D gene uncertain. Germline V gene data show CDR1 as SEHNR and CDR2 as FQNEAQ (reference sequence). The CDR3 is 17 residues long. V was trimmed by 5 bases and J by 2 bases, leaving 20 bases between them. CDR3 nucleotides: TGTGCCAGCAGCAAGTCCTCCGCGCGCCAATCCACAGATACGCAGTATTTT. Translating gives CASSKSSARQSTDTQYF.

V and J are TRBV7-6 and TRBJ2-3; 13 nucleotides match TRBD2. Trimming cost V 4 bases and J 5 bases; bases outside gene matches: 3. This CDR3 region has 15 residues. Germline values: CDR1 SGHVS, CDR2 FNYEAQ. CDR3 loop: CASSSGTSGVDTQYF. In DNA, the CDR3 is TGTGCCAGCAGCTCCGGGACTAGCGGGGTAGATACGCAGTATTTT.

The chain combines TRBV11-2 with TRBJ2-7; D call uncertain. Germline loops: CDR1 SGHAT, CDR2 FQNNGV. Trimming stripped 11 bases from V and 2 bases from J, with 34 bases between. This CDR3 comprises 19 residues. The CDR3 coding sequence is TGTGCCGTTTTCCTTGCTGCTGGCACAGAGATACACGGCGCCTACGAGCAGTACTTC. Translation gives CAVFLAAGTEIHGAYEQYF.

This rearrangement joins TRBV20-1 to TRBJ2-5; maybe TRBD2 (5 bases). Looked up from germline, CDR1 is DFQATT and CDR2 is SNEGSKA (reference sequence). The CDR3 contains 15 residues. V shed 0 bases and J shed 5 bases, with 16 bases lying between them. CDR3 sequence (DNA): TGCAGTGCTAGAGAATTGAGGGATTTTCTTGAGACCCAGTACTTC. The encoded protein is CSARELRDFLETQYF.

This clonotype was picked up a small number of times. The genes are TRBV7-2 and TRBJ2-7; D ambiguous. V was trimmed by 5 bases and J by 3 bases, leaving 11 bases between them. This CDR3 is built from 13 residues. Per germline, CDR1 SGHTA and CDR2 FQGNSA. The chain's CDR3 is CASSTDKVYEQYF. The CDR3 DNA reads TGTGCCAGCAGCACCGACAAGGTCTACGAGCAGTACTTC. Variable domain in full (rest from reference TRBV7-2 and TRBJ2-7): GAGVSQSPSNKVTEKGKDVELRCDPISGHTALYWYRQSLGQGLEFLIYFQGNSAPDKSGLPSDRFSAERTGGSVSTLTIQRTQQEDSAVYLCASSTDKVYEQYFGPGTRLTVT.

There are many counts of this clonotype. V and J are TRBV19 and TRBJ2-7, with 7 bases identical to TRBD2. Germline V CDR1 and CDR2: LNHDA, SQIVND (reference sequence). The CDR3 runs 14 residues. The V gene end was trimmed by 6 bases and the J gene end by 3 bases; junction bases not matched to a gene: 8. The CDR3 protein is CASSKGLYRYEQYF. CDR3 in DNA: TGTGCCAGTAGCAAGGGACTATATCGCTACGAGCAGTACTTC.

This clonotype has at least ten counts. This chain connects TRBV12-3 or TRBV12-4 to TRBJ2-5, with TRBD2 identical over 14 bases. With 6 bases clipped from V and 5 bases from J, the junction kept 5 bases outside the gene matches. This CDR3 contains 15 residues. CDR3 sequence reads: CASSQTSGGAETQYF. The CDR3 DNA sequence: TGTGCCAGCAGCCAGACTAGCGGGGGGGCTGAGACCCAGTACTTC.

This clonotype was seen ten or more times. The chain uses TRBV14 and TRBJ2-1; weak D call: TRBD2 (5 bases). The CDR3 runs 13 residues. From germline, CDR1 is SGHDN and CDR2 FVKESK. V lost 4 bases, J lost 9 bases, and 13 bases lay in between. Here the CDR3 DNA reads TGTGCCAGCAGCCCAAACGGGGTCGGTGAGCAGTTCTTC. Translating it yields CASSPNGVGEQFF. The full variable domain, in which reference TRBV14 and TRBJ2-1 provide the parts outside the CDR3, is EAGVTQFPSHSVIEKGQTVTLRCDPISGHDNLYWYRRVMGKEIKFLLHFVKESKQDESGMPNNRFLAERTGGTYSTLKVQPAELEDSGVYFCASSPNGVGEQFFGPGTRLTVL.

This chain uses TRBV5-1 with TRBJ2-3, with TRBD2 identical over 8 bases. The length of the CDR3 is 18 residues. CDR1 and CDR2 (germline): SGHRS, YFSETQ. The V gene end was trimmed by 0 bases and the J gene end by 5 bases; junction bases not matched to a gene: 14. The CDR3 is CASSLGPLTGGLGDTQYF. DNA of the CDR3: TGCGCCAGCAGCTTGGGCCCCCTGACGGGGGGGCTGGGAGATACGCAGTATTTT.

This clonotype came up a few times. The chain couples TRBV5-8 to TRBJ2-4; D is possibly TRBD1 (6 bases). V dropped 3 bases and J dropped 6 bases, with 13 bases sitting between them. The CDR3 extends over 14 amino acids. Germline CDR1 and CDR2: SGHTS and YDEGEE. CDR3 sequence (DNA): TGTGCCAGCAGCTGGGGGCGGGCTGTAAACATTCAGTACTTC. Its protein is CASSWGRAVNIQYF.

This clonotype appeared a few times. This chain uses TRBV6-5 with TRBJ1-2, with D perhaps matching TRBD1 (5 bases). There are 12 residues in the CDR3. Looked up from germline, CDR1 is MNHEY and CDR2 is SVGAGI. V lost 6 bases, J lost 8 bases, and 13 bases lay in between. This chain's CDR3 is CASSPDSGGYTF. CDR3 nucleotide sequence: TGTGCCAGCAGCCCAGACAGTGGGGGCTACACCTTC.

The chain is built from TRBV7-9 and TRBJ2-7; TRBD2 matches at 9 bases. The CDR3 is 15 amino acids. The germline CDR1 and CDR2 sequences are SEHNR and FQNEAQ (reference sequence). Losses at the gene ends were 0 bases for V and 3 bases for J; bases not matched to a gene: 3. The CDR3 DNA sequence: TGTGCCAGCAGCTTAGCCCAAGCGGGAGGCTACGAGCAGTACTTC. Its translation: CASSLAQAGGYEQYF.

The sample holds a few counts of this clonotype. This rearrangement joins TRBV19 to TRBJ2-2, with 11 bases aligning to TRBD1. CDR3 length: 14 amino acids. After removal of 7 bases from V and 6 bases from J, the junction contained 4 bases not matched to a gene. Per germline, CDR1 LNHDA and CDR2 SQIVND (reference sequence). The CDR3, as DNA: TGTGCCAGTATATGGACAGGGGGCTCCGGGGAGCTGTTTTTT. This gives the protein CASIWTGGSGELFF.

This clonotype occurred many times. The chain links TRBV25-1 to TRBJ2-7, with 9 bases that match TRBD2. CDR1 and CDR2 from the germline V gene are MGHDK and SYGVNS. V shed 4 bases, J shed 3 bases, and the junction held 25 bases outside the gene matches. The CDR3 runs 21 residues. CDR3: CASSGTAGPGREGLGVYEQYF. The DNA of the CDR3 is TGTGCCAGCAGTGGTACGGCAGGGCCAGGGCGGGAGGGCCTAGGGGTCTACGAGCAGTACTTC.

This clonotype was observed at least ten times. The chain uses TRBV5-4 and TRBJ2-1, with a tentative D call TRBD2 (7 bases). Trimming pared 2 bases from V and 5 bases from J, leaving 14 bases between. The germline V gene has CDR1 SGHNT and CDR2 YYREEE (reference sequence). The CDR3 spans 15 residues. The DNA for the CDR3 is TGTGCCAGCAGCTTCTTGGGGGGGCCCAACAATGAGCAGTTCTTC. This gives the protein CASSFLGGPNNEQFF.

The CDR3 sequence: CASSLEGGRSTGNTIYF. In DNA form, the CDR3 reads TGTGCCAGCAGCTTAGAGGGGGGGCGGTCCACTGGAAACACCATATATTTT. V gene TRBV11-2 combines with J gene TRBJ1-3, with D possibly matching TRBD1 (6 bases). CDR3 length: 17 residues. V lost 0 bases to trimming and J lost 2 bases, with 14 bases between them. Looked up from germline, CDR1 is SGHAT and CDR2 is FQNNGV.

This clonotype was counted many times. The chain links TRBV29-1 to TRBJ2-5; TRBD1 aligns across 9 bases. V shed 4 bases and J 5 bases; nucleotides not matched to a gene: 8. From germline, CDR1 is SQVTM and CDR2 ANQGSEA. The CDR3 totals 14 residues. The CDR3 loop is CSVAVRQGGETQYF. CDR3 bases: TGCAGCGTTGCGGTTCGACAGGGGGGGGAGACCCAGTACTTC. Full variable domain (outside the CDR3, taken from reference TRBV29-1 and TRBJ2-5): SAVISQKPSRDICQRGTSLTIQCQVDSQVTMMFWYRQQPGQSLTLIATANQGSEATYESGFVIDKFPISRPNLTFSTLTVSNMSPEDSSIYLCSVAVRQGGETQYFGPGTRLLVL.

This clonotype was seen only a few times. This chain joins TRBV29-1 and TRBJ1-1; D is possibly TRBD1 (5 bases). The CDR3 extends over 13 amino acids. The V gene's germline CDR1 is SQVTM and CDR2 ANQGSEA. V was clipped by 3 bases and J by 1 base, with 9 bases between them. The CDR3 nucleotides read TGCAGCGTTGACCCCACAGGGAACACTGAAGCTTTCTTT. This codes for CSVDPTGNTEAFF.

The V gene is TRBV7-9, the J gene TRBJ1-4; D possibly corresponds to TRBD1 (5 bases). This CDR3 is 14 amino acids long. V lost 4 bases to trimming and J lost 7 bases, with 13 bases between them. Germline V lookup: CDR1 SEHNR, CDR2 FQNEAQ (reference sequence). The CDR3 region is CASSSGLFREKLFF. In DNA, the CDR3 is TGTGCCAGCAGCTCAGGGCTCTTTCGTGAAAAACTGTTTTTT.

The chain joins TRBV3-1 to TRBJ2-7, with unresolved D. Germline loops: CDR1 LGHDT, CDR2 YNNKEL (reference sequence). This CDR3 region has 15 residues. Trimming cost V 3 bases and J 5 bases, with 17 bases left between them. The CDR3 spells CASSHNRVRSNEQYF. CDR3 DNA: TGTGCCAGCAGCCATAACCGGGTAAGAAGCAACGAGCAGTACTTC.

For the CDR3, the DNA is TGTGCCAGCAGCCCCTCGACCGGGACACCCTACGAGCAGTACTTC. It yields the protein CASSPSTGTPYEQYF. The chain carries TRBV3-1 and TRBJ2-7; D may be TRBD1 (6 bases). Deletions cut 4 bases from V and 2 bases from J, with 15 bases between. From germline, CDR1 is LGHDT and CDR2 YNNKEL (reference sequence). The CDR3 totals 15 residues.

In its sample, this clonotype was seen a few times. The V call is TRBV6-1, the J call TRBJ2-2, with 7 bases matching TRBD2. Germline CDR1 MNHNS, CDR2 SASEGT. This CDR3 region has 15 residues. Germline trimming cut 7 bases from V and 7 bases from J; bases unmatched to any gene: 12. CDR3 region: CASTPVGREGGELFF. The CDR3, as DNA: TGTGCCAGCACCCCTGTCGGAAGGGAGGGCGGGGAGCTGTTTTTT.

This chain uses TRBV6-5 with TRBJ2-7, with 9 positions matching TRBD2. The CDR3 spans 15 residues. V gave up 2 bases and J gave up 8 bases; unmatched junction bases: 10. Germline values: CDR1 MNHEY, CDR2 SVGAGI. The CDR3 loop is CASSYGGTSPPQQYF. Written as DNA, the CDR3 is TGTGCCAGCAGTTACGGGGGGACTAGCCCACCACAGCAGTACTTC.

V and J are TRBV6-1 and TRBJ2-4; the D is unclear. V was cut by 6 bases and J by 8 bases, with 17 bases left in between. CDR3 length: 14 residues. CDR1 and CDR2 (germline): MNHNS, SASEGT. The CDR3 nucleotides read TGTGCCAGCAGCCCCCTTTTTAGGTTTGACATTCAGTACTTC. This encodes CASSPLFRFDIQYF.

This clonotype was seen a few times. V and J are TRBV20-1 and TRBJ1-1; D is unresolved. The V and J ends lost 2 bases and 3 bases respectively, with 13 bases between them. The CDR3 is 14 residues long. Germline CDR1 and CDR2: DFQATT and SNEGSKA (reference sequence). The CDR3 DNA sequence: TGCAGTGCTAGAACCGGTAGACGGGACACTGAAGCTTTCTTT. Translating gives CSARTGRRDTEAFF.

The sample holds a few counts of this clonotype. J is TRBJ2-5 and V is TRBV28; D is ambiguous. From germline, CDR1 is MDHEN and CDR2 SYDVKM. This CDR3 has 14 amino acids. V was pared by 5 bases and J by 5 bases, with 15 bases between. CDR3 loop: CASSTPGPRETQYF. The CDR3 nucleotides read TGTGCCAGCAGTACACCAGGACCAAGGGAGACCCAGTACTTC.

J is TRBJ2-2 and V is TRBV2; D unclear. Germline V gene lookup returns CDR1 SNHLY and CDR2 FYNNEI. Trimming cost V 6 bases and J 1 base, with 12 bases left between them. This CDR3 comprises 15 residues. The CDR3 loop reads CASSSTDMNTGELFF. The CDR3 nucleotides read TGTGCCAGCAGCAGTACTGATATGAACACCGGGGAGCTGTTTTTT.

This clonotype was seen more than once but under ten times. This chain joins TRBV4-3 and TRBJ2-7, with D unresolved. The V gene's germline CDR1 is LGHNA and CDR2 YSLEER. Trimming took off 0 bases at V and 3 bases at J, with 12 bases between the two ends. The CDR3 is 15 amino acids. The DNA of the CDR3 is TGCGCCAGCAGCCAAGATAACACAGTGGTCTACGAGCAGTACTTC. Translated, it gives CASSQDNTVVYEQYF.

This clonotype was observed at least ten times. The chain carries TRBV5-1 and TRBJ1-5; 8 bases line up with TRBD1. The CDR3 is 15 residues long. From germline, CDR1 is SGHRS and CDR2 YFSETQ. Losses at the gene ends were 0 bases for V and 6 bases for J; bases not matched to a gene: 5. The CDR3 DNA follows: TGCGCCAGCAGCTTGGAACCAGGGGGCGGTCAGCCCCAGCATTTT. Amino acids: CASSLEPGGGQPQHF.